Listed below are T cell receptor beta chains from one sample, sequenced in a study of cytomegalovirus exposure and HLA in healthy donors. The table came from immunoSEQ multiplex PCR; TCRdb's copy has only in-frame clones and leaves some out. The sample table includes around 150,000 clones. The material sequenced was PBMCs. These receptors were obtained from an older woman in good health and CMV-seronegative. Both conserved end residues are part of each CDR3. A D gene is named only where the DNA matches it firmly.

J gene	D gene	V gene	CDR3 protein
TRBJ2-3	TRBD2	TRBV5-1	CASSYSGRADTDTQYF
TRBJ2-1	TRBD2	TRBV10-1	CASSPLAGGYNEQFF
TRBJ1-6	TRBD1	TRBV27	CASSLGGRGSTYNSPLHF
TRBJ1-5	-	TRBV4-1	CASSQDASNQPQHF
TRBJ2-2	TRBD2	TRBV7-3	CASSSLRTGLAGSGELFF
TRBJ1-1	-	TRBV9	CASSGRDYLAFF
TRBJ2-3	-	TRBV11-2	CASSPRGYSTDTQYF
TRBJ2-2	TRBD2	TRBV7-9	CASSPSSGRSSTGELFF
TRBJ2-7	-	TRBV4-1	CASSQRETSYEQYF
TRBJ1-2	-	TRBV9	CASTKFSDTWGGYTF